These 12 T cell receptor beta chains were sequenced from one sample in a study of vaccination effects on CD4 cells after COVID-19. Peptide-pool stimulation followed by sequencing identified expanded antigen-specific CD4+ clonotypes in the ViraFEST assay. Scientists isolated CD4+ T cells after an approximately 10-day culture period ended. The person's infection with SARS-CoV-2, confirmed by PCR, took place between March and December 2020. For these receptors, no antigen is known. Method: immunoSEQ multiplex PCR; TCRdb's copy keeps in-frame clones and lacks some. Of about 45,000 clones in the sample, roughly four fifths were seen once. Sequences were derived from CD4+ T cells from PBMCs cultured with a peptide pool, sampled before COVID-19 vaccination. The receptors shown here come from a human donor who had a prior SARS-CoV-2 infection.

This chain connects TRBV4-1 to TRBJ2-5; 7 nucleotides align to TRBD2. The CDR3 totals 17 residues. Germline V CDR1 and CDR2: MGHRA, YSYEKL. V lost 8 bases, J lost 4 bases, and 19 bases stayed unmatched. The CDR3 region is CASEARWERDRRETQYF. The CDR3 DNA reads TGCGCCAGCGAGGCCCGGTGGGAGCGGGATAGGCGAGAGACCCAGTACTTC.

This chain joins TRBV7-2 and TRBJ1-2; D is undetermined. CDR3 size: 14 residues. V was pared by 4 bases and J by 0 bases, with 9 bases between. The germline V gene encodes CDR1 SGHTA and CDR2 FQGNSA. Written as DNA, the CDR3 is TGTGCCAGCAGCTCCATAGAAGCTAACTATGGCTACACCTTC. Translated: CASSSIEANYGYTF.

The chain has TRBV7-9 and TRBJ2-2; D gene unclear. This CDR3 is built from 10 residues. Trimming shortened V by 9 bases and J by 10 bases, and 9 bases separated the two germline ends. Germline CDR1 is SEHNR and CDR2 is FQNEAQ (reference sequence). CDR3 residues: CARTTEELFF. CDR3 nucleotide sequence: TGTGCCAGAACCACGGAGGAGCTGTTTTTT.

The chain carries TRBV5-1 and TRBJ1-2, with D perhaps TRBD1 (5 bases). Germline CDR1 is SGHRS and CDR2 is YFSETQ. This CDR3 has 14 amino acids. The V end lost 4 bases, the J end lost 3 bases, and 13 bases lay between the germline ends. CDR3: CASSPAWGHYGYTF. CDR3 coding DNA: TGCGCCAGCAGCCCGGCTTGGGGCCACTATGGCTACACCTTC.

CDR3 in amino acids: CATTGAGGYTF. The DNA of the CDR3 is TGTGCCACCACGGGGGCGGGTGGCTACACCTTC. The gene calls are TRBV15 and TRBJ1-2; D possibly corresponds to TRBD1 (6 bases). Trimming cost V 7 bases and J 7 bases, with 10 bases left between them. The germline gives CDR1 LNHNV, CDR2 YYDKDF (reference sequence). The CDR3 totals 11 residues.

The CDR3 loop is CASISPGLLNEQFF. The DNA of the CDR3 is TGTGCCAGCATATCGCCGGGACTACTTAATGAGCAGTTCTTC. The chain uses TRBV6-5 and TRBJ2-1; 7 bases fit TRBD2. Germline CDR1 and CDR2: MNHEY and SVGAGI. The CDR3 length is 14 residues. The junction had 10 bases not matched to a gene; V was cut back by 7 bases and J by 7 bases.

This chain uses TRBV5-5 with TRBJ2-7, with D possibly TRBD1 on 5 matching bases. Germline CDR1 is SGHKS and CDR2 is YYEKEE (reference sequence). V lost 7 bases to trimming and J lost 12 bases, with 20 bases between them. This CDR3 comprises 12 residues. CDR3 DNA sequence: TGTGCCAGCCATAATATGCGACAGAAACGGTACTTC. As protein: CASHNMRQKRYF.

The CDR3 is CASSFYREGPEAFF. The CDR3 DNA is TGTGCCAGCAGCTTTTACAGGGAGGGTCCTGAAGCTTTCTTT. V and J are TRBV7-9 and TRBJ1-1; D might be TRBD1 (6 bases). Trimming pared 3 bases from V and 6 bases from J, leaving 14 bases between. The CDR3 runs to 14 residues. Germline values: CDR1 SEHNR, CDR2 FQNEAQ (reference sequence).

The CDR3 DNA follows: TGTGCCAGCAGAGTAGCGGGCAGCTCCTACAATGAGCAGTTCTTC. Its translation: CASRVAGSSYNEQFF. V is TRBV7-2 and J is TRBJ2-1; TRBD2 aligns across 7 bases. There are 15 residues in the CDR3. Germline-derived CDR1 and CDR2 are SGHTA and FQGNSA. Germline trimming cut 6 bases from V and 0 bases from J; bases unmatched to any gene: 5.

This clone was observed once. The CDR3 region has the DNA TGTGCCAGCAGAGGGTGGGCTAGCGGGGGGGCGTACAATGAGCAGTTCTTC. It specifies CASRGWASGGAYNEQFF. The J gene is TRBJ2-1, the V gene TRBV27; 12 nucleotides match TRBD2. The trim removed 6 bases at V and 4 bases at J, leaving 10 bases unmatched. From germline, CDR1 is MNHEY and CDR2 SMNVEV (reference sequence). The CDR3 sequence is 17 residues long.

The V gene is TRBV11-2, the J gene TRBJ2-7; 11 bases align to TRBD1. The CDR3 spans 16 residues. From germline, CDR1 is SGHAT and CDR2 FQNNGV. V shed 2 bases and J 3 bases; nucleotides not matched to a gene: 6. CDR3 in DNA: TGTGCCAGCAGCTTAAGGGGACAGGGGGGGGTCTACGAGCAGTACTTC. It codes for CASSLRGQGGVYEQYF.

This chain joins TRBV19 and TRBJ2-5; D is undetermined. V dropped 6 bases and J dropped 4 bases, with 6 bases sitting between them. This CDR3 region has 11 residues. Germline V gene data show CDR1 as LNHDA and CDR2 as SQIVND (reference sequence). CDR3 sequence: CASSRGETQYF. In DNA, the CDR3 is TGTGCCAGTAGCCGAGGAGAGACCCAGTACTTC.